The 12 T cell receptor beta chains listed next were all sequenced from one sample in a study of cytomegalovirus exposure and HLA in healthy donors. Using immunoSEQ multiplex PCR, the repertoire was profiled, and TCRdb retains in-frame clones only, with some absent. Of over 110,000 clones detected, roughly nine tenths appear once; the ten largest clones hold just under 3%. The sequencing input was PBMCs. The receptors stem from a man between 18 and 29 years old in good health and CMV-seronegative.

The V gene is TRBV19, the J gene TRBJ2-7; 11 bases map to TRBD2. Germline V gene data show CDR1 as LNHDA and CDR2 as SQIVND (reference sequence). With 0 bases clipped from V and 3 bases from J, the junction kept 10 bases outside the gene matches. There are 18 residues in the CDR3. In nucleotides, the CDR3 is TGTGCCAGTAGTATAGATCCAAGGGCTAGCGGGAGGAACTACGAGCAGTACTTC. Translated, it gives CASSIDPRASGRNYEQYF.

The chain combines TRBV7-8 with TRBJ2-7; TRBD1 matches at 7 bases. The V and J ends lost 5 bases and 0 bases, in that order; junction bases with no gene match: 7. CDR3 length: 15 residues. Per germline, CDR1 SGHVS and CDR2 FQNEAQ. The CDR3 DNA follows: TGTGCCAGCAGCAGTTCCGGGACAGACTCCTACGAGCAGTACTTC. Its protein product is CASSSSGTDSYEQYF.

The rearrangement links TRBV7-8 to TRBJ2-2; 8 bases line up with TRBD1. Trimming took 5 bases from V and 5 from J; bases not matched to a gene: 4. Germline CDR1 SGHVS, CDR2 FQNEAQ. The CDR3 covers 14 residues. The CDR3 bases are TGTGCCAGCAGCACCCGACAGGGGACCGGGGAGCTGTTTTTT. The encoded protein is CASSTRQGTGELFF.

This clone was detected once. The V and J genes are TRBV6-5 and TRBJ2-7; 7 bases agree with TRBD1. Germline V gene sequence: CDR1 MNHEY, CDR2 SVGAGI. V dropped 8 bases and J dropped 5; count of bases not matched to a gene: 15. The CDR3 is 15 amino acids. This CDR3 is CASAPPDRAPNEQYF. The CDR3 DNA is TGTGCCAGCGCCCCTCCCGACAGGGCTCCCAACGAGCAGTACTTC.

The rearrangement joins TRBV19 to TRBJ2-1; TRBD2 agrees at 10 bases. V was clipped by 8 bases and J by 5 bases; unmatched bases: 9. CDR1 and CDR2 from the germline V gene are LNHDA and SQIVND (reference sequence). CDR3 length: 15 amino acids. This chain's CDR3 is CASRSLAGRHNEQFF. DNA of the CDR3: TGTGCCAGTCGTTCACTAGCGGGAAGACACAATGAGCAGTTCTTC.

The chain uses TRBV6-1 and TRBJ2-1, with TRBD1 matching over 10 bases. Germline-derived CDR1 and CDR2 are MNHNS and SASEGT. This CDR3 has 16 residues. The trim removed 3 bases at V and 6 bases at J, leaving 8 bases unmatched. The CDR3, as DNA: TGTGCCAGCAGTGATCGCCCGGGACAGGGGATCAATGAGCAGTTCTTC. As protein: CASSDRPGQGINEQFF.

This clone was observed a handful of times. The chain joins TRBV11-2 to TRBJ2-1, with 8 bases fitting TRBD2. Germline CDR1 SGHAT, CDR2 FQNNGV. There are 15 residues in the CDR3. The trim removed 3 bases at V and 10 bases at J, leaving 11 bases unmatched. CDR3 bases: TGTGCCAGCAGCTTCCTTAGCGGGAACCAGAAGGAGCAGTTCTTC. This sequence encodes CASSFLSGNQKEQFF.

The chain couples TRBV28 to TRBJ2-5, with 9 bases fitting TRBD1. CDR1 and CDR2 (germline): MDHEN, SYDVKM. CDR3 size: 16 residues. The ends lost 8 bases at V and 4 bases at J; junction bases unmatched: 14. CDR3 protein: CASHPRSTGGGETQYF. The CDR3 region has the DNA TGTGCCAGCCACCCGCGAAGTACAGGGGGCGGAGAGACCCAGTACTTC. Full variable domain (outside the CDR3, taken from reference TRBV28 and TRBJ2-5): DVKVTQSSRYLVKRTGEKVFLECVQDMDHENMFWYRQDPGLGLRLIYFSYDVKMKEKGDIPEGYSVSREKKERFSLILESASTNQTSMYLCASHPRSTGGGETQYFGPGTRLLVL.

This clone is a singleton in its sample. This chain connects TRBV25-1 to TRBJ2-1; TRBD1 matches 7 bases. Losses at the gene ends were 6 bases for V and 7 bases for J; bases not matched to a gene: 6. CDR3 length: 13 residues. The V gene's germline CDR1 is MGHDK and CDR2 SYGVNS. The CDR3 coding sequence is TGTGCCAGCAGCCTCGACAGGGTTAATGAGCAGTTCTTC. Translated: CASSLDRVNEQFF.

V gene TRBV6-5 combines with J gene TRBJ1-5, with 9 bases that match TRBD1. CDR3 length equals 16 residues. V lost 4 bases to trimming and J lost 4 bases; unmatched junction nucleotides: 8. Germline CDR1 reads MNHEY; CDR2 reads SVGAGI. In DNA, the CDR3 is TGTGCCAGCAGTTTCCCAGGACAGGGGCTAAATCAGCCCCAGCATTTT. Encoded protein: CASSFPGQGLNQPQHF.

The rearrangement uses TRBV4-1 and TRBJ1-2; TRBD1 agrees at 8 bases. The V gene end was trimmed by 1 base and the J gene end by 6 bases; junction bases not matched to a gene: 10. The CDR3 extends over 16 amino acids. The germline V gene has CDR1 MGHRA and CDR2 YSYEKL. Here the CDR3 DNA reads TGCGCCAGCAGCCAAGTAACCGGACAGGGAGTTCATGGCTACACCTTC. Translation: CASSQVTGQGVHGYTF.

Worth noting for this clone: The sample has other DNA sequences that encode this CDR3 too. The CDR3 nucleotides read TGCGCCAGCAGCTTAGACAGGGCGAACACTGAAGCTTTCTTT. As protein: CASSLDRANTEAFF. The V gene is TRBV5-1, the J gene TRBJ1-1; TRBD1 matches 7 bases. Germline V gene sequence: CDR1 SGHRS, CDR2 YFSETQ. J gave up 1 base and V 2 bases, and 2 bases lay outside the gene matches. This CDR3 has 14 amino acids. Using reference TRBV5-1 and TRBJ1-1 for the parts outside the CDR3, the full variable domain is KAGVTQTPRYLIKTRGQQVTLSCSPISGHRSVSWYQQTPGQGLQFLFEYFSETQRNKGNFPGRFSGRQFSNSRSEMNVSTLELGDSALYLCASSLDRANTEAFFGQGTRLTVV.